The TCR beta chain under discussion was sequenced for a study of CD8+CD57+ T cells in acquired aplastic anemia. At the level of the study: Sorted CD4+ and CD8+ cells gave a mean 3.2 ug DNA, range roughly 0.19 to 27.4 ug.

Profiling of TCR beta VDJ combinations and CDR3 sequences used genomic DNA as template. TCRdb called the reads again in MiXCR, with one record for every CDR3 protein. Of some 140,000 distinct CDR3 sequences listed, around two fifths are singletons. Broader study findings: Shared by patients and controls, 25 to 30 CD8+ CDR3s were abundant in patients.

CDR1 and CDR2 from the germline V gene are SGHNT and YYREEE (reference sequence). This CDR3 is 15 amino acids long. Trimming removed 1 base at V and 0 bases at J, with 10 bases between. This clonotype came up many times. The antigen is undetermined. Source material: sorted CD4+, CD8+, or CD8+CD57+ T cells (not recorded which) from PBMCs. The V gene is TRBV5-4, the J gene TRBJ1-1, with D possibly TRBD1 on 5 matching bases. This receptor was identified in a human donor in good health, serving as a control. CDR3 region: CASSLWGRMNTEAFF. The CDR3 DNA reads TGTGCCAGCAGCTTGTGGGGACGGATGAACACTGAAGCTTTCTTT.